These 24 T cell receptor beta chains were sequenced from one sample in a study of blood T cell repertoires in COVID-19. Here immunoSEQ multiplex PCR was the method, and the copy in TCRdb shows in-frame clones only, minus some. This sample has about 150,000 clones, with 81% found just once. Sequenced: peripheral blood. The receptor set was obtained from a woman aged 60-70 years with active or convalescent COVID-19.

V is TRBV27 and J is TRBJ2-3; possibly TRBD2 for D (6 bases). The germline V gene encodes CDR1 MNHEY and CDR2 SMNVEV (reference sequence). This CDR3 has 13 residues. Trimming shortened V by 3 bases and J by 3 bases, and 7 bases separated the two germline ends. The CDR3 loop reads CASSLGGTDTQYF. CDR3 nucleotide sequence: TGTGCCAGCAGTTTGGGGGGAACAGATACGCAGTATTTT.

V usage is TRBV2 and J usage is TRBJ2-1, with TRBD2 matching over 8 bases. CDR1 and CDR2 from the germline V gene are SNHLY and FYNNEI. J gave up 8 bases and V 6 bases, and 12 bases lay outside the gene matches. The length of the CDR3 is 15 residues. In DNA, the CDR3 is TGTGCCAGCAGGGGGCGGGGGGCCGAGCTGGATGAGCAGTTCTTC. Its translation: CASRGRGAELDEQFF.

V is TRBV29-1 and J is TRBJ2-3; D uncertain. There are 14 residues in the CDR3. V dropped 4 bases and J dropped 0 bases, with 11 bases sitting between them. CDR1 and CDR2 (germline): SQVTM, ANQGSEA. The CDR3, as DNA: TGCAGCGTTGCCCAAACCACTAGCACAGATACGCAGTATTTT. Translating gives CSVAQTTSTDTQYF.

CDR3 in DNA: TGCGCCAGCATCCTAAACCAGCCCCAGCATTTT. This codes for CASILNQPQHF. This chain connects TRBV5-1 to TRBJ1-5; D gene uncertain. The V gene lost 6 bases and the J gene lost 7 bases, with 8 bases spanning the gap. The CDR3 consists of 11 residues. CDR1 and CDR2 (germline): SGHRS, YFSETQ.

In its sample, this clone was seen a few times. The chain couples TRBV7-9 to TRBJ2-7, with TRBD1 matching over 7 bases. Trimming took 5 bases from V and 0 from J; bases not matched to a gene: 4. The germline CDR1 and CDR2 sequences are SEHNR and FQNEAQ (reference sequence). The CDR3 sequence is 14 residues long. The CDR3 bases are TGTGCCAGCAGCCCGGGACAGTCCTCCTACGAGCAGTACTTC. Amino acids: CASSPGQSSYEQYF.

The rearrangement uses TRBV2 and TRBJ2-5, with TRBD2 matching 9 bases. Germline CDR1 reads SNHLY; CDR2 reads FYNNEI. The CDR3 has 16 residues. With 8 bases clipped from V and 6 bases from J, the junction kept 16 bases outside the gene matches. The CDR3 sequence: CASGLRWAGGQKTQYF. The CDR3 region has the DNA TGTGCCAGCGGTCTACGGTGGGCGGGGGGGCAGAAGACCCAGTACTTC. Full variable domain (missing parts from reference TRBV2 and TRBJ2-5): EPEVTQTPSHQVTQMGQEVILRCVPISNHLYFYWYRQILGQKVEFLVSFYNNEISEKSEIFDDQFSVERPDGSNFTLKIRSTKLEDSAMYFCASGLRWAGGQKTQYFGPGTRLLVL.

This chain connects TRBV28 to TRBJ2-3; 10 bases are a match to TRBD2. V lost 5 bases and J lost 4; bases outside the gene matches: 6. Germline CDR1 reads MDHEN; CDR2 reads SYDVKM. The CDR3 is made up of 15 amino acids. CDR3 sequence: CASSPRSGGPDTQYF. CDR3 in DNA: TGTGCCAGCAGTCCCCGTAGCGGGGGGCCAGATACGCAGTATTTT.

V and J are TRBV2 and TRBJ2-1; 9 nucleotides match TRBD1. V shed 6 bases and J 6 bases; nucleotides not matched to a gene: 9. Germline V gene data show CDR1 as SNHLY and CDR2 as FYNNEI. The CDR3 runs to 15 residues. This chain's CDR3 is CASSDQQGALNEQFF. CDR3 coding DNA: TGTGCCAGCAGCGATCAACAGGGGGCCCTCAATGAGCAGTTCTTC. The full variable domain, completed using reference TRBV2 and TRBJ2-1, is EPEVTQTPSHQVTQMGQEVILRCVPISNHLYFYWYRQILGQKVEFLVSFYNNEISEKSEIFDDQFSVERPDGSNFTLKIRSTKLEDSAMYFCASSDQQGALNEQFFGPGTRLTVL.

This clone was counted a single time. The gene calls are TRBV5-1 and TRBJ1-1; maybe TRBD1 (6 bases). Germline-derived CDR1 and CDR2 are SGHRS and YFSETQ. CDR3 length: 14 amino acids. V gave up 3 bases and J gave up 1 base, with 10 bases separating them. The CDR3 region is CASSSPGQNTEAFF. In DNA form, the CDR3 reads TGCGCCAGCAGCTCTCCGGGACAGAACACTGAAGCTTTCTTT.

This clone turned up a few times. The chain links TRBV7-8 to TRBJ1-2; the D gene is possibly TRBD1 (5 bases). CDR3 size: 14 residues. V lost 5 bases, J lost 5 bases, and 15 bases lay in between. Looked up from germline, CDR1 is SGHVS and CDR2 is FQNEAQ. The CDR3 nucleotides read TGTGCCAGCAGCGGGGCCGGGCTTGTTTATGGCTACACCTTC. This sequence encodes CASSGAGLVYGYTF.

The genes are TRBV28 and TRBJ2-5; 7 bases agree with TRBD2. The CDR3 sequence is 16 residues long. Per germline, CDR1 MDHEN and CDR2 SYDVKM. V lost 6 bases to trimming and J lost 1 base; unmatched junction nucleotides: 11. The CDR3 loop reads CASSPLPSGPQETQYF. The CDR3 nucleotides are TGTGCCAGCAGCCCCCTACCTAGCGGTCCCCAAGAGACCCAGTACTTC.

CDR3: CASSGTGYGYTF. The DNA of the CDR3 is TGTGCCAGCAGTGGGACAGGGTACGGCTACACCTTC. The chain employs TRBV28 and TRBJ1-2; 9 bases align to TRBD1. Per the germline V gene, CDR1 is MDHEN and CDR2 is SYDVKM. J lost 8 bases, V lost 5 bases, and 3 bases had no gene match. The CDR3 sequence is 12 residues long.

This clone was detected ten times or more. The chain employs TRBV4-1 and TRBJ1-2; no reliable D call. The germline CDR1 and CDR2 sequences are MGHRA and YSYEKL. This CDR3 spans 14 amino acids. The ends were cut back, 1 base at V and 3 bases at J, with 9 bases in the middle. CDR3 loop: CASSQVGSDYGYTF. CDR3 DNA: TGCGCCAGCAGCCAAGTGGGGAGTGACTATGGCTACACCTTC.

In this sample, this clone turned up a few times. V gene TRBV19 combines with J gene TRBJ2-1; possible D gene TRBD1, 5 bases. V was clipped by 3 bases and J by 9 bases, with 15 bases between them. This CDR3 contains 14 residues. In germline, CDR1 is LNHDA, CDR2 SQIVND (reference sequence). The CDR3 loop reads CASSMGQGRFEQFF. CDR3 nucleotide sequence: TGTGCCAGTAGTATGGGGCAGGGCAGGTTTGAGCAGTTCTTC.

CDR3 sequence reads: CASSFSPGLAGDSSYNEQFF. In DNA, the CDR3 is TGTGCCAGCAGCTTCTCTCCGGGACTAGCGGGAGATTCCTCCTACAATGAGCAGTTCTTC. The chain has TRBV14 and TRBJ2-1; TRBD2 agrees at 14 bases. Germline CDR1 is SGHDN and CDR2 is FVKESK. V dropped 5 bases and J dropped 0; count of bases not matched to a gene: 12. The CDR3 extends over 20 amino acids.

This clone was counted a single time. The V gene is TRBV30, the J gene TRBJ2-3; a weak D match, TRBD2 (5 bases). The V end was cut by 0 bases, the J end by 5 bases, with 15 bases between. The V gene's germline CDR1 is GTSNPN and CDR2 SVGIG (reference sequence). The CDR3 is 15 amino acids. Here the CDR3 reads CAWSVRRAPGDTQYF. The CDR3 nucleotides read TGTGCCTGGAGTGTGCGGCGGGCCCCAGGAGATACGCAGTATTTT.

The V call is TRBV5-4, the J call TRBJ2-2; 7 bases line up with TRBD1. The CDR3 spans 13 residues. CDR1 and CDR2 from the germline V gene are SGHNT and YYREEE (reference sequence). With 5 bases clipped from V and 4 bases from J, the junction kept 2 bases outside the gene matches. The CDR3 loop reads CASRTGRTGELFF. Here the CDR3 DNA reads TGTGCCAGCAGGACAGGGCGCACCGGGGAGCTGTTTTTT.

The rearrangement joins TRBV27 to TRBJ2-7, with 8 bases fitting TRBD2. V gave up 7 bases and J gave up 7 bases; unmatched junction bases: 18. Germline CDR1 MNHEY, CDR2 SMNVEV (reference sequence). The CDR3 contains 16 residues. The CDR3 DNA is TGTGCCAGCAAGGGGGGGCTGGCGGGGGGACTTCAGGAGCAGTACTTC. Encoded protein: CASKGGLAGGLQEQYF.

This rearrangement joins TRBV20-1 to TRBJ1-2; 10 nucleotides line up with TRBD1. Germline CDR1 is DFQATT and CDR2 is SNEGSKA (reference sequence). The V segment lost 6 bases and the J segment 8 bases; nucleotides outside the gene matches: 3. The CDR3 contains 11 residues. CDR3 region: CSATGGWGYTF. The CDR3 DNA is TGCAGTGCGACAGGGGGCTGGGGCTACACCTTC.

This chain connects TRBV5-1 to TRBJ1-6; 11 bases are a match to TRBD1. V gave up 7 bases and J gave up 6 bases; unmatched junction bases: 6. This CDR3 has 15 residues. The germline CDR1 and CDR2 sequences are SGHRS and YFSETQ. CDR3: CASGTGTGGNSPLHF. CDR3 coding DNA: TGCGCCAGCGGGACCGGGACAGGGGGTAATTCACCCCTCCACTTT.

This clone was counted a few times. The V gene is TRBV12-3 or TRBV12-4, the J gene TRBJ1-1; possible D gene TRBD1, 5 bases. The CDR3 length is 13 residues. Deletions cut 3 bases from V and 7 bases from J, with 12 bases between. The CDR3 bases are TGTGCCAGCAGTTTGGGGTGGGGGGATGAAGCTTTCTTT. It codes for CASSLGWGDEAFF.

The chain has TRBV3-1 (or the pseudogene TRBV3-2) and TRBJ2-7; TRBD1 matches 8 bases. Germline loops: CDR1 LGHDT, CDR2 YNNKEL (reference sequence). The CDR3 sequence is 14 residues long. The V and J ends lost 0 bases and 7 bases, in that order; junction bases with no gene match: 5. The CDR3: CASSQDQGALEQYV. CDR3 DNA: TGTGCCAGCAGCCAAGATCAGGGGGCGTTGGAGCAGTACGTC.

The chain is built from TRBV6-5 and TRBJ1-5, with 8 bases matching TRBD1. The junction had 7 bases not matched to a gene; V was cut back by 9 bases and J by 6 bases. Per the germline V gene, CDR1 is MNHEY and CDR2 is SVGAGI. The CDR3 contains 13 residues. The CDR3 region has the DNA TGTGCCAGTGGTGGACAGGGTCGTCAGCCCCAGCATTTT. Protein product: CASGGQGRQPQHF.

CDR3 coding DNA: TGTGCCAGTAGCGACAGGGGATACATGAACACTGAAGCTTTCTTT. Its protein is CASSDRGYMNTEAFF. V usage is TRBV19 and J usage is TRBJ1-1; 8 bases line up with TRBD1. CDR1 and CDR2 from the germline V gene are LNHDA and SQIVND (reference sequence). The ends lost 6 bases at V and 0 bases at J; junction bases unmatched: 6. CDR3 length: 15 amino acids. Using reference TRBV19 and TRBJ1-1 for the parts outside the CDR3, the full variable domain is DGGITQSPKYLFRKEGQNVTLSCEQNLNHDAMYWYRQDPGQGLRLIYYSQIVNDFQKGDIAEGYSVSREKKESFPLTVTSAQKNPTAFYLCASSDRGYMNTEAFFGQGTRLTVV.